Each of the 25 T cell receptor beta chains below was sequenced from the same sample in a study of CD8 T cells in Susac syndrome. The RNA input was roughly 0.45 to 1 ug, and it was reverse transcribed with random hexamers. From the immunoSEQ multiplex PCR reads, TCRdb called clonotypes with MiXCR, one entry per CDR3 protein. The sample lists about 18,000 distinct CDR3 sequences, 85% to 95% seen once, with around 0.21% in the top ten. Sequencing was done on a sample of CD8+ T cells from PBMCs. All receptors come from a human donor in good health.

The rearrangement links TRBV6-1 to TRBJ2-3, with 8 positions matching TRBD2. Germline CDR1 and CDR2: MNHNS and SASEGT. V was clipped by 8 bases and J by 4 bases; unmatched bases: 17. The CDR3 sequence is 17 residues long. CDR3 loop: CASSPPLGAGVADTQYF. CDR3 DNA sequence: TGTGCCAGCTCCCCTCCCCTCGGAGCGGGAGTAGCAGATACGCAGTATTTT.

The chain uses TRBV4-3 and TRBJ2-1; 11 nucleotides match TRBD2. The germline CDR1 and CDR2 sequences are LGHNA and YSLEER. The CDR3 spans 18 residues. V was pared by 0 bases and J by 10 bases, with 14 bases of the junction left unmatched. CDR3 region: CASSQEVVAGGPWGEQFF. CDR3 nucleotides: TGCGCCAGCAGCCAAGAAGTCGTAGCGGGAGGGCCGTGGGGAGAGCAGTTCTTC.

The chain uses TRBV27 and TRBJ2-1, with a weak D call TRBD2 (7 bases). With 6 bases removed from V and 8 bases from J, the gap between germline ends came to 23 bases. CDR1 is MNHEY and CDR2 is SMNVEV in the germline V gene (reference sequence). CDR3 length: 16 amino acids. CDR3 nucleotides: TGTGCCAGCAGCCCATCGGGGGGCGAGCTGGCTTATGAGCAGTTCTTC. Amino acid sequence: CASSPSGGELAYEQFF.

This clonotype was detected a few times. This chain connects TRBV19 to TRBJ2-1; 7 positions match TRBD1. The CDR3 consists of 14 residues. Germline trimming cut 4 bases from V and 6 bases from J; bases unmatched to any gene: 6. Germline CDR1 LNHDA, CDR2 SQIVND (reference sequence). CDR3 sequence reads: CASSTVQGRNEQFF. In DNA form, the CDR3 reads TGTGCCAGTAGTACCGTACAGGGGCGCAATGAGCAGTTCTTC.

The chain couples TRBV9 to TRBJ2-2; no definite D call. The ends were cut back, 3 bases at V and 5 bases at J, with 11 bases in the middle. The CDR3 extends over 14 amino acids. The germline V gene has CDR1 SGDLS and CDR2 YYNGEE. The CDR3 sequence: CASSGTSATGELFF. The CDR3 bases are TGTGCCAGCAGCGGGACGTCGGCGACCGGGGAGCTGTTTTTT. The full variable domain, with the rest looked up from reference TRBV9 and TRBJ2-2, is DSGVTQTPKHLITATGQRVTLRCSPRSGDLSVYWYQQSLDQGLQFLIQYYNGEERAKGNILERFSAQQFPDLHSELNLSSLELGDSALYFCASSGTSATGELFFGEGSRLTVL.

V and J are TRBV7-9 and TRBJ2-5; D perhaps matches TRBD1 (6 bases). The V and J ends lost 3 bases and 2 bases respectively, with 19 bases between them. Germline V gene lookup returns CDR1 SEHNR and CDR2 FQNEAQ (reference sequence). This CDR3 is built from 17 residues. CDR3 DNA: TGTGCCAGCAGCTTGGACCGGGACATCATATCACAAGAGACCCAGTACTTC. Translated, it gives CASSLDRDIISQETQYF.

The genes are TRBV27 and TRBJ2-1; 8 nucleotides align to TRBD1. This CDR3 is 18 amino acids long. The J segment lost 7 bases and the V segment lost 0 bases, leaving 14 bases of the junction unmatched. The germline CDR1 and CDR2 sequences are MNHEY and SMNVEV (reference sequence). The CDR3, as DNA: TGTGCCAGCAGTTTATCGATTTCGGGGCAGGGGGCTTGGAATGAGCAGTTCTTC. Translated, it gives CASSLSISGQGAWNEQFF.

The CDR3 loop is CASSHFQETQYF. CDR3 coding DNA: TGCGCCAGCAGCCACTTCCAAGAGACCCAGTACTTC. The chain combines TRBV4-3 with TRBJ2-5; no reliable D call. Germline CDR1 LGHNA, CDR2 YSLEER. The CDR3 contains 12 residues. V was shortened by 3 bases and J by 1 base, with 3 bases between the two germline ends.

The V call is TRBV28, the J call TRBJ2-5; the D is unclear. V lost 1 base and J lost 5, with 14 bases in between. The CDR3 totals 15 residues. CDR1 is MDHEN and CDR2 is SYDVKM in the germline V gene. The CDR3 region has the DNA TGTGCCAGCAGTTTATACTTCGACGGAAGGGAGACCCAGTACTTC. Its translation: CASSLYFDGRETQYF. The variable domain in full, completed from reference TRBV28 and TRBJ2-5, reads DVKVTQSSRYLVKRTGEKVFLECVQDMDHENMFWYRQDPGLGLRLIYFSYDVKMKEKGDIPEGYSVSREKKERFSLILESASTNQTSMYLCASSLYFDGRETQYFGPGTRLLVL.

The chain recombines TRBV11-2 with TRBJ2-5; 9 bases match TRBD1. The trim removed 5 bases at V and 3 bases at J, leaving 7 bases unmatched. From germline, CDR1 is SGHAT and CDR2 FQNNGV. The CDR3 covers 15 residues. The CDR3 spells CASSDEQGAEETQYF. In nucleotides, the CDR3 is TGTGCCAGCAGCGACGAACAGGGGGCCGAAGAGACCCAGTACTTC.

The chain carries TRBV30 and TRBJ2-1; D perhaps matches TRBD1 (6 bases). Germline V gene sequence: CDR1 GTSNPN, CDR2 SVGIG (reference sequence). The CDR3 is 14 amino acids. Trimming left V 0 bases short and J 7 bases short, with 13 bases between. The CDR3 protein is CAWSVQGSYNEQFF. As DNA, the CDR3 is TGTGCCTGGAGTGTACAGGGTTCATATAATGAGCAGTTCTTC.

The chain is built from TRBV21-1 and TRBJ2-7; the table's D call, TRBD1, has no DNA check behind it. TRBV21-1 is recorded as a pseudogene. The CDR3 is made up of 13 amino acids. CDR3 loop: CASSNMGDPEQYV. The CDR3 DNA is TGTGCCAGCAGCAATATGGGGGACCCGGAGCAGTACGTC.

The chain combines TRBV7-2 with TRBJ2-7; D is uncertain. The CDR3 is made up of 15 amino acids. CDR1 SGHTA and CDR2 FQGNSA come from the germline V gene. V dropped 1 base and J dropped 2 bases, with 12 bases sitting between them. The CDR3 loop reads CASSLGGGAAYEQYF. CDR3 bases: TGTGCCAGCAGCTTAGGAGGCGGTGCAGCCTACGAGCAGTACTTC.

V usage is TRBV9 and J usage is TRBJ1-1; D uncertain. CDR1 and CDR2 (germline): SGDLS, YYNGEE. The V end was cut by 4 bases, the J end by 8 bases, with 12 bases between. The CDR3 has 12 amino acids. The CDR3 coding sequence is TGTGCCAGCAGCTCGGGATCACAAGAAGCTTTCTTT. Residues: CASSSGSQEAFF.

The CDR3 nucleotides are TGCGCCAGCAGAGTCAGGGGGGACCAAGAGACCCAGTACTTC. Translated: CASRVRGDQETQYF. V is TRBV5-1 and J is TRBJ2-5; D is perhaps TRBD1 (7 bases). Germline CDR1 is SGHRS and CDR2 is YFSETQ. The CDR3 length is 14 residues. The germline V and J ends were trimmed by 5 bases and 0 bases, with 11 bases remaining between them.

V gene TRBV7-3 combines with J gene TRBJ2-3; 10 bases match TRBD2. The CDR3 length is 16 residues. Germline assignment: CDR1 SGHTA and CDR2 FQGTGA. V was pared by 2 bases and J by 6 bases, with 8 bases of the junction left unmatched. Written as DNA, the CDR3 is TGTGCCAGCAGCTTAGTGGGTAGCGGGGGGATGGATACGCAGTATTTT. This sequence encodes CASSLVGSGGMDTQYF.

The chain employs TRBV28 and TRBJ1-5; D gene unclear. Trimming removed 6 bases from V and 7 bases from J, with 13 bases in between. Germline loops: CDR1 MDHEN, CDR2 SYDVKM. The CDR3 is 13 amino acids. The CDR3 nucleotides read TGTGCCAGCAGCCCACCCTACAACCAGCCCCAGCATTTT. This encodes CASSPPYNQPQHF.

The chain links TRBV29-1 to TRBJ2-2; the match to TRBD2 covers 7 bases. This CDR3 contains 15 residues. V was pared by 7 bases and J by 3 bases, with 11 bases of the junction left unmatched. The germline V gene encodes CDR1 SQVTM and CDR2 ANQGSEA. The CDR3 sequence is CSAKLGGSDTGELFF. As DNA, the CDR3 is TGCAGCGCCAAATTGGGCGGGAGTGACACCGGGGAGCTGTTTTTT.

The chain recombines TRBV14 with TRBJ2-3; 11 bases are a match to TRBD2. This CDR3 contains 15 residues. J was trimmed by 6 bases and V by 4 bases; bases with no gene match: 6. Germline V gene sequence: CDR1 SGHDN, CDR2 FVKESK. As DNA, the CDR3 is TGTGCCAGCAGCCCACTAGCGGGAGTCGGGGATACGCAGTATTTT. Translation: CASSPLAGVGDTQYF. The full variable domain, rest sourced from reference TRBV14 and TRBJ2-3, is EAGVTQFPSHSVIEKGQTVTLRCDPISGHDNLYWYRRVMGKEIKFLLHFVKESKQDESGMPNNRFLAERTGGTYSTLKVQPAELEDSGVYFCASSPLAGVGDTQYFGPGTRLTVL.

This chain connects TRBV12-3 or TRBV12-4 to TRBJ2-2; a weak D match, TRBD1 (7 bases). V was clipped by 4 bases and J by 2 bases, with 14 bases between them. The CDR3 totals 16 residues. CDR3 coding DNA: TGTGCCAGCAGTTCCGCGGGACAGTCAAACACCGGGGAGCTGTTTTTT. The encoded protein is CASSSAGQSNTGELFF.

The chain couples TRBV18 to TRBJ1-4, with TRBD1 as a possible D gene (5 bases). Deletions cut 9 bases from V and 8 bases from J, with 16 bases between. Per the germline V gene, CDR1 is KGHSH and CDR2 is LQKENI. CDR3 length equals 13 residues. CDR3 bases: TGTGCCAGTTCCCAAGGGGCAATCGAAAAACTGTTTTTT. Encoded protein: CASSQGAIEKLFF. Drawing the rest from reference TRBV18 and TRBJ1-4, the complete variable domain is NAGVMQNPRHLVRRRGQEARLRCSPMKGHSHVYWYRQLPEEGLKFMVYLQKENIIDESGMPKERFSAEFPKEGPSILRIQQVVRGDSAAYFCASSQGAIEKLFFGSGTQLSVL.

This clonotype was found once. A read error may produce the germline difference seen at one junction end. The V and J genes are TRBV29-1 and TRBJ2-1, with D tentatively TRBD1 (5 bases). Germline V CDR1 and CDR2: SQVTM, ANQGSEA. The CDR3 runs to 15 residues. The chain's CDR3 is CSVEGRVSSYNEQFF. For the CDR3, the DNA is TGCAGCGTCGAAGGCAGGGTAAGCTCCTACAATGAGCAGTTCTTC.

The chain combines TRBV20-1 with TRBJ2-1; 9 bases map to TRBD1. This CDR3 is 15 amino acids long. From germline, CDR1 is DFQATT and CDR2 SNEGSKA (reference sequence). Trimming took 1 base from V and 10 from J; bases not matched to a gene: 11. The CDR3 nucleotides read TGCAGTGCTAGAGGCGGACAGGGGACAAGTGGCGAGCAGTTCTTC. Its protein product is CSARGGQGTSGEQFF.

The chain combines TRBV6-2 or TRBV6-3 with TRBJ2-1; TRBD1 or TRBD2 may be the D gene (5 bases each). V was trimmed by 5 bases and J by 3 bases, leaving 11 bases between them. Germline V CDR1 and CDR2: MNHEY, SVGEGT. This CDR3 comprises 14 residues. The CDR3: CASSPGTDYNEQFF. CDR3 coding DNA: TGTGCCAGCAGTCCCGGGACGGACTACAATGAGCAGTTCTTC.

This chain uses TRBV12-3 or TRBV12-4 with TRBJ2-5; 7 bases map to TRBD2. The CDR3 length is 15 residues. Losses at the gene ends were 3 bases for V and 2 bases for J; bases not matched to a gene: 6. The CDR3 DNA sequence: TGTGCCAGCAGTTTGACGGGAGGTTGGCAAGAGACCCAGTACTTC. The encoded protein is CASSLTGGWQETQYF.